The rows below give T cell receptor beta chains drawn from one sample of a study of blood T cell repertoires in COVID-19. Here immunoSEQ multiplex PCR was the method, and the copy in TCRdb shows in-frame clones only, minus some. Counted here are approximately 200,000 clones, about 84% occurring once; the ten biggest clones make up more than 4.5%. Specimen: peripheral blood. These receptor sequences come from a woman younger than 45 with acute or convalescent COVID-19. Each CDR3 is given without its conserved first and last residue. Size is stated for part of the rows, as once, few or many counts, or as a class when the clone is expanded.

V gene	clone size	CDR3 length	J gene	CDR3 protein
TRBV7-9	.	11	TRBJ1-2	ASSFGEGYGYT
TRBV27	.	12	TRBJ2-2	ASSLRQGPGELF
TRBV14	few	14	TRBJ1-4	ASSLLTTGANEKLF
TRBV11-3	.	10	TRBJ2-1	ASSSQGYEQF
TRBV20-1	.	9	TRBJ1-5	SARGDQPQH
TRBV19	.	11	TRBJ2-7	ASSRQGLDEQY
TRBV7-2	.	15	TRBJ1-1	ASSFSQGVGRATEAF
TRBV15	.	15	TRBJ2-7	ATSRRPLAGVAYEQY
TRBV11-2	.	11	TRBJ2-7	ASSLVRGGEQY
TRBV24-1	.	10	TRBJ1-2	ATSDLSYGYT
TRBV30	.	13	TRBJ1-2	AWSLQGRANYGYT
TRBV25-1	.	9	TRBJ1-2	ASGIRDGYT
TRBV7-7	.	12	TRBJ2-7	ASRALASGGEQY
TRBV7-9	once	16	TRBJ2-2	ASSPRGGGREDTGELF
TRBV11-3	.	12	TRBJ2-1	ASSSRDRDNEQF
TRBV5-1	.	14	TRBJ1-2	ASSLAWDRTLYGYT
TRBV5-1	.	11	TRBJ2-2	ASSLEATGELF
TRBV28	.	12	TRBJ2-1	ASRELVGNNEQF
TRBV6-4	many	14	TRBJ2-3	ASSVHAGGQSDTQY
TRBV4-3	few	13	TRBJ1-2	ASSQASGDHYGYT
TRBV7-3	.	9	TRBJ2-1	ASSLGGEQF
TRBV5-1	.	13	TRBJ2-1	ASSSGTSALDEQF
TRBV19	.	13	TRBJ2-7	ASSAAGTGSYEQY
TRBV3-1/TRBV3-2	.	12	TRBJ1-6	ASSWEGWNSPLH
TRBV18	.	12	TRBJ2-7	ASSPKPKPYEQY
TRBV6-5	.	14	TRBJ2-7	ASSYSPGPGRHEQY
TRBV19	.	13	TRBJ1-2	ASSINQGQSYGYT